The 17 T cell receptor beta chains given below trace back to one sample, sequenced in a study of cytomegalovirus exposure and HLA in healthy donors. Sequenced by immunoSEQ multiplex PCR; TCRdb stores in-frame clones only, minus some. The data hold around 140,000 clones, with more than 85% observed a single time. Sequences were obtained from PBMCs. The receptors were gathered from a man between 18 and 29 years old in good health and CMV-seropositive.

The gene calls are TRBV18 and TRBJ2-3; 10 bases are a match to TRBD2. After removal of 0 bases from V and 7 bases from J, the junction contained 10 bases not matched to a gene. Germline CDR1 KGHSH, CDR2 LQKENI. The CDR3 has 17 residues. The CDR3 DNA follows: TGTGCCAGCTCACCACCGTCGGCACTAGCGGGGTCGAATACGCAGTATTTT. Protein product: CASSPPSALAGSNTQYF.

V gene TRBV2 combines with J gene TRBJ1-5; D ambiguous. Germline V gene lookup returns CDR1 SNHLY and CDR2 FYNNEI. V was pared by 4 bases and J by 7 bases, with 14 bases between. CDR3 length: 14 amino acids. CDR3 DNA sequence: TGTGCCAGCAGTGGTTCCGCGGCTTACCAGCCCCAGCATTTT. It specifies CASSGSAAYQPQHF.

The chain carries TRBV5-1 and TRBJ2-2; the D is unclear. This CDR3 has 18 residues. Germline V gene sequence: CDR1 SGHRS, CDR2 YFSETQ. V lost 0 bases, J lost 0 bases, and 15 bases lay in between. The CDR3 reads CASSLVPRRSANTGELFF. The DNA of the CDR3 is TGCGCCAGCAGCTTGGTCCCCCGCCGGAGCGCGAACACCGGGGAGCTGTTTTTT. The entire variable domain, with the rest obtained from reference TRBV5-1 and TRBJ2-2, is as follows: KAGVTQTPRYLIKTRGQQVTLSCSPISGHRSVSWYQQTPGQGLQFLFEYFSETQRNKGNFPGRFSGRQFSNSRSEMNVSTLELGDSALYLCASSLVPRRSANTGELFFGEGSRLTVL.

This rearrangement joins TRBV5-1 to TRBJ2-1; D possibly corresponds to TRBD2 (5 bases). CDR1 is SGHRS, CDR2 YFSETQ, per germline. V was trimmed by 3 bases and J by 0 bases, leaving 10 bases between them. The length of the CDR3 is 15 residues. The DNA of the CDR3 is TGCGCCAGCAGCTCAGGTGGGAGCTCCTACAATGAGCAGTTCTTC. It codes for CASSSGGSSYNEQFF.

This clone was recorded only once. The chain links TRBV25-1 to TRBJ2-2; perhaps TRBD1 as D (5 bases). CDR1 is MGHDK, CDR2 SYGVNS, per germline. The CDR3 covers 14 residues. The V end lost 7 bases, the J end lost 0 bases, and 9 bases lay between the germline ends. The CDR3 region has the DNA TGTGCCAGCATTGGACAAACGAACACCGGGGAGCTGTTTTTT. It yields the protein CASIGQTNTGELFF.

The V gene is TRBV19, the J gene TRBJ2-7; TRBD1 aligns across 9 bases. CDR1 and CDR2 from the germline V gene are LNHDA and SQIVND (reference sequence). Trimming removed 8 bases from V and 5 bases from J; junction bases left unmatched: 1. This CDR3 spans 11 amino acids. The chain's CDR3 is CASGQGNEQYF. In DNA, the CDR3 is TGTGCCAGTGGACAGGGGAACGAGCAGTACTTC.

This clone was detected only once. The chain couples TRBV7-9 to TRBJ2-2, with TRBD1 as a possible D gene (5 bases). This CDR3 contains 12 residues. V lost 1 base, J lost 9 bases, and 6 bases lay in between. Germline-derived CDR1 and CDR2 are SEHNR and FQNEAQ (reference sequence). In nucleotides, the CDR3 is TGTGCCAGCAGCTTAGGGGGCCGGGAGCTGTTTTTT. As protein: CASSLGGRELFF.

This clone has more than one count but fewer than ten. The genes are TRBV6-5 and TRBJ2-7; a weak D match, TRBD2 (6 bases). V lost 6 bases and J lost 3, with 18 bases in between. From germline, CDR1 is MNHEY and CDR2 SVGAGI. The CDR3 totals 15 residues. The chain's CDR3 is CASRGRGLSFYEQYF. CDR3 coding DNA: TGTGCCAGCAGAGGTAGAGGACTATCATTCTACGAGCAGTACTTC.

The V and J genes are TRBV7-6 and TRBJ2-3; tentatively, D is TRBD1 (6 bases). CDR1 and CDR2 from the germline V gene are SGHVS and FNYEAQ. This CDR3 region has 14 residues. V was shortened by 6 bases and J by 6 bases, with 16 bases between the two germline ends. CDR3 sequence (DNA): TGTGCCAGCAGTCCACAACAGGGTGGGGATACGCAGTATTTT. Translated: CASSPQQGGDTQYF.

The J gene is TRBJ2-7, the V gene TRBV29-1, with D possibly TRBD1 on 5 matching bases. CDR1 and CDR2 from the germline V gene are SQVTM and ANQGSEA. The CDR3 consists of 14 residues. Trimming removed 1 base at V and 4 bases at J, with 14 bases between. Here the CDR3 reads CSVEGTGERYEQYF. The CDR3 DNA reads as TGCAGCGTTGAAGGAACAGGTGAACGTTACGAGCAGTACTTC.

This chain links TRBV5-4 with TRBJ1-4; D is unclear. The CDR3 is made up of 16 amino acids. Germline CDR1 is SGHNT and CDR2 is YYREEE (reference sequence). V lost 3 bases and J 4 bases, leaving 16 bases between the germline ends. The CDR3 loop is CASSSPGDGSNEKLFF. The CDR3 region has the DNA TGTGCCAGCAGCTCGCCCGGAGACGGTAGTAATGAAAAACTGTTTTTT.

This rearrangement joins TRBV7-2 to TRBJ1-1, with unresolved D. With 2 bases removed from V and 1 base from J, the gap between germline ends came to 5 bases. Per germline, CDR1 SGHTA and CDR2 FQGNSA. The CDR3 runs to 13 residues. CDR3 DNA: TGTGCCAGCAGCTTAATAGCGAACACTGAAGCTTTCTTT. This encodes CASSLIANTEAFF.

This clone appeared a single time. V is TRBV7-8 and J is TRBJ1-4, with 10 bases aligning to TRBD1. The length of the CDR3 is 16 residues. The V gene end was trimmed by 5 bases and the J gene end by 1 base; junction bases not matched to a gene: 4. Germline CDR1 is SGHVS and CDR2 is FQNEAQ. The CDR3 nucleotides read TGTGCCAGCAGCAGGGGGGACAGGGGAACTAATGAAAAACTGTTTTTT. Protein sequence: CASSRGDRGTNEKLFF.

V gene TRBV6-5 combines with J gene TRBJ1-2; the D is unclear. Germline V gives CDR1 MNHEY, CDR2 SVGAGI. The CDR3 consists of 14 residues. The V end was cut by 8 bases, the J end by 5 bases, with 18 bases between. The CDR3 region is CASRGGGILYGYTF. CDR3 DNA: TGTGCCAGCCGAGGAGGAGGGATCTTATATGGCTACACCTTC.

This chain links TRBV14 with TRBJ2-7; tentatively, D is TRBD1 (6 bases). The V gene lost 3 bases and the J gene lost 6 bases, with 12 bases spanning the gap. The V gene's germline CDR1 is SGHDN and CDR2 FVKESK. The CDR3 contains 13 residues. The CDR3 protein is CASSQGHGTEQYF. DNA of the CDR3: TGTGCCAGCAGCCAGGGACACGGAACCGAGCAGTACTTC.

CDR3 region: CASSPPGQASNEQFF. DNA of the CDR3: TGTGCCAGCAGCCCGCCGGGACAGGCTTCCAATGAGCAGTTCTTC. The chain couples TRBV11-2 to TRBJ2-1; 8 bases line up with TRBD1. The J segment lost 6 bases and the V segment lost 5 bases, leaving 9 bases of the junction unmatched. This CDR3 region has 15 residues. The germline gives CDR1 SGHAT, CDR2 FQNNGV.

The genes are TRBV10-3 and TRBJ1-2; 8 positions match TRBD1. This CDR3 spans 17 amino acids. Germline V gene sequence: CDR1 ENHRY, CDR2 SYGVKD. V lost 0 bases, J lost 0 bases, and 6 bases stayed unmatched. DNA for the CDR3: TGTGCCATCAGTGAGTCCTCCAGGGGGCTAACTAACTATGGCTACACCTTC. Its translation is CAISESSRGLTNYGYTF.